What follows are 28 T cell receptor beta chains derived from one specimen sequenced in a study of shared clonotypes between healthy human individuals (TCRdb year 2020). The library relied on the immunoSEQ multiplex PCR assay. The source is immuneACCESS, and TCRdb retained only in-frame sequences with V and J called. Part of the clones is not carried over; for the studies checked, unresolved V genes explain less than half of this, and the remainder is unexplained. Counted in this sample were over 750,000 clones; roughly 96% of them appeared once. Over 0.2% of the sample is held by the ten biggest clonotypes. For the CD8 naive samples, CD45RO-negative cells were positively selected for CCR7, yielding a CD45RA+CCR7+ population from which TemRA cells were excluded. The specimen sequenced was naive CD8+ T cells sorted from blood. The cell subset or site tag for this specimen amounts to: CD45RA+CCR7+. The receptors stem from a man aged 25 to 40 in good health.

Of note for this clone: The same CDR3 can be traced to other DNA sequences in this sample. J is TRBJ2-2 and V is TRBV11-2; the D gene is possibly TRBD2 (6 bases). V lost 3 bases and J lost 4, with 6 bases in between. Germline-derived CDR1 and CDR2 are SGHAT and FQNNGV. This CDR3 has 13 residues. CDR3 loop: CASSFGGTGELFF. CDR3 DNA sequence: TGTGCCAGCAGCTTCGGGGGCACCGGGGAGCTGTTTTTT.

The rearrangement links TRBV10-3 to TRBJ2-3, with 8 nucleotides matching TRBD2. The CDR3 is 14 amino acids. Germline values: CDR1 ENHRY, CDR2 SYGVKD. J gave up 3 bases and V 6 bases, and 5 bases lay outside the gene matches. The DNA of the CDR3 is TGTGCCATCAGACCGCGGGAGGCGACAGATACGCAGTATTTT. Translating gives CAIRPREATDTQYF.

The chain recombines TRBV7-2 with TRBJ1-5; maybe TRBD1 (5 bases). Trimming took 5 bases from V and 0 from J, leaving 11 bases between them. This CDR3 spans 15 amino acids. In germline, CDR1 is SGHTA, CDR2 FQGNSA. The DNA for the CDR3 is TGTGCCAGCAGCGCCCAGGGCTATAGCAATCAGCCCCAGCATTTT. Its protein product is CASSAQGYSNQPQHF.

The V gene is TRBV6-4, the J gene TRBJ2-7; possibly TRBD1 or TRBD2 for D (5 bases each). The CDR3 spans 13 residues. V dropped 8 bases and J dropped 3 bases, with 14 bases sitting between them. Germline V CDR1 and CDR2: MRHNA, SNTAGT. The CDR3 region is CASFRDRHYEQYF. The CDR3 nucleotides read TGTGCCAGCTTCCGGGACCGTCACTACGAGCAGTACTTC.

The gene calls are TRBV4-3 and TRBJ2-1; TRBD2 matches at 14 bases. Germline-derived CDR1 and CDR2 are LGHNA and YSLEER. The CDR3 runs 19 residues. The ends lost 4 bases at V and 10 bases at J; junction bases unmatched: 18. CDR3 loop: CASSPSQGPTSGRAREQFF. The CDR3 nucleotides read TGCGCCAGCAGCCCATCCCAGGGGCCGACTAGCGGGAGGGCCCGGGAGCAGTTCTTC.

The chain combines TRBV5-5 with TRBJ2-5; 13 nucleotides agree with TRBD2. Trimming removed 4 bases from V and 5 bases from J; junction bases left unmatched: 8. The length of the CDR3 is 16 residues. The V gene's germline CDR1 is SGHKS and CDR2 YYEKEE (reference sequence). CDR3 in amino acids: CASSPGLAGSRETQYF. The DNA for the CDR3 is TGTGCCAGCAGCCCGGGACTAGCGGGATCCAGGGAGACCCAGTACTTC.

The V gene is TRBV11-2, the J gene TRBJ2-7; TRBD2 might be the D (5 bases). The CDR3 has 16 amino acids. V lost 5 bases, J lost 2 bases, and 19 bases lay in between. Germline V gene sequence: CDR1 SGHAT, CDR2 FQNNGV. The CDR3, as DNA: TGTGCCAGCAGCCTTTTCGCGAGGGAAGCAACCTACGAGCAGTACTTC. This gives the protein CASSLFAREATYEQYF.

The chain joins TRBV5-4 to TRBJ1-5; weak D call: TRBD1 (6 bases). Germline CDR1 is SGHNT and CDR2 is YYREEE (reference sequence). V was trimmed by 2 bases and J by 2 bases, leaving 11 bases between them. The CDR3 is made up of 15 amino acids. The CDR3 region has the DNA TGTGCCAGCAGCTTCACAGGGAGCGGCAATCAGCCCCAGCATTTT. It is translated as CASSFTGSGNQPQHF.

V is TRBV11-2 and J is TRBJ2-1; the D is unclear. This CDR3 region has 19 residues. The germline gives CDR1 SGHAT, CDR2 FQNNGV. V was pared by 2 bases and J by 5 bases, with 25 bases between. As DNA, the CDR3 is TGTGCCAGCAGCTTAAATGATGTATTACCCACCACGGTAGACAATGAGCAGTTCTTC. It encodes CASSLNDVLPTTVDNEQFF.

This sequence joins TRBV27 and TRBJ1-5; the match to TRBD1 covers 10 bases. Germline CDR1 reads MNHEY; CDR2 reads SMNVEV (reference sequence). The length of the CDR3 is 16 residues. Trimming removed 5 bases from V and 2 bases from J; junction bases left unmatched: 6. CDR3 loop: CASSGPGTGGNQPQHF. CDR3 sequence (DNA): TGTGCCAGCAGTGGTCCCGGGACAGGGGGCAATCAGCCCCAGCATTTT.

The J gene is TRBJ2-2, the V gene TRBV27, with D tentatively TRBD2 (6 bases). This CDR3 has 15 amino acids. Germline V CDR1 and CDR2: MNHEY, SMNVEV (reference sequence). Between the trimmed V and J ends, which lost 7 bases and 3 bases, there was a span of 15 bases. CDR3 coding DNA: TGTGCCAGCATCCCCTACGGGAGTTACACCGGGGAGCTGTTTTTT. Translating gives CASIPYGSYTGELFF.

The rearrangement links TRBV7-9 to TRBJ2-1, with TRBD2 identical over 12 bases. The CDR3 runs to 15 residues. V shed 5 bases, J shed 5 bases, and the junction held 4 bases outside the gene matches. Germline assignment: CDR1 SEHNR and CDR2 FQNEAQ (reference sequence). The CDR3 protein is CASSHRLAGDNEQFF. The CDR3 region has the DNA TGTGCCAGCAGCCACAGACTAGCGGGAGACAATGAGCAGTTCTTC.

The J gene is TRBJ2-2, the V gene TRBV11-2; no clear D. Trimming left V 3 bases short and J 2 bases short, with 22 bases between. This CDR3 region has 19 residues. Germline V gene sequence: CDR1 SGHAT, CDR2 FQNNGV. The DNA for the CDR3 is TGTGCCAGCAGCTTCCCGCGACTGGCTCCTCCCCCTAACACCGGGGAGCTGTTTTTT. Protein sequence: CASSFPRLAPPPNTGELFF.

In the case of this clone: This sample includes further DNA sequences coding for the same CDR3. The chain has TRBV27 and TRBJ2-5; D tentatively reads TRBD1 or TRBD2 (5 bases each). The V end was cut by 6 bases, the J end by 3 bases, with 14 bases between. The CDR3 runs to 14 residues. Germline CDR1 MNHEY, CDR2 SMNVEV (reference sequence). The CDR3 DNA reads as TGTGCCAGCAGCCTTCTCGGGACGGAAGAGACCCAGTACTTC. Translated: CASSLLGTEETQYF.

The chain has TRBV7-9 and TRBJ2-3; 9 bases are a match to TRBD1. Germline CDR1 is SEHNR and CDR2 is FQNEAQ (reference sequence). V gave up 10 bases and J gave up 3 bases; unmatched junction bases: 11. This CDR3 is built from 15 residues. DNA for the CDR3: TGTGCCATCATACACCGGGACAGGGTAACAGATACGCAGTATTTT. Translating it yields CAIIHRDRVTDTQYF.

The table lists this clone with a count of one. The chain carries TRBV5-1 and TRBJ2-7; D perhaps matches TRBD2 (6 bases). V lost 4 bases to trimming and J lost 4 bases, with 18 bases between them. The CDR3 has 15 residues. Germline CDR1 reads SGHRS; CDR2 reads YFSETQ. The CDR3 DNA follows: TGCGCCAGCAGCCCTAGGGACGACGCGGGGTACGAGCAGTACTTC. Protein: CASSPRDDAGYEQYF.

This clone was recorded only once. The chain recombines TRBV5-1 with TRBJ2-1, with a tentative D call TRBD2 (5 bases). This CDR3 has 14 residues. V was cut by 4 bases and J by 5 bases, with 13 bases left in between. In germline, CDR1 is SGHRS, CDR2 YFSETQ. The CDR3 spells CASSPPLLDNEQFF. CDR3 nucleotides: TGCGCCAGCAGCCCCCCCCTACTAGACAATGAGCAGTTCTTC.

The CDR3 DNA reads TGTGCCTGGAGTTATGGGGGGCTCACTGAAGCTTTCTTT. This sequence encodes CAWSYGGLTEAFF. This rearrangement joins TRBV30 to TRBJ1-1; D may be TRBD1 (6 bases). The CDR3 has 13 residues. V was cut by 2 bases and J by 4 bases, with 11 bases left in between. CDR1 and CDR2 (germline): GTSNPN, SVGIG (reference sequence).

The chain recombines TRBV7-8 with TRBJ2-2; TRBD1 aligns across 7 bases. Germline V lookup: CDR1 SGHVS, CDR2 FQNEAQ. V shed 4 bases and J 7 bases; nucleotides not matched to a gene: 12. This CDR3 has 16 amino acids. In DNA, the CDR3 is TGTGCCAGCAGCTCGGAACGGACAGGACCATACGGGGAGCTGTTTTTT. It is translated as CASSSERTGPYGELFF.

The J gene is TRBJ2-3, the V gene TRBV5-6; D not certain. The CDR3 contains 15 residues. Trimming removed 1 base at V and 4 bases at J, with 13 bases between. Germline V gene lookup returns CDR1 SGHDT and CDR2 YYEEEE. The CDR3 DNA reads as TGTGCCAGCAGCTTGCGAGACTCCGTCCCAGATACGCAGTATTTT. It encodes CASSLRDSVPDTQYF.

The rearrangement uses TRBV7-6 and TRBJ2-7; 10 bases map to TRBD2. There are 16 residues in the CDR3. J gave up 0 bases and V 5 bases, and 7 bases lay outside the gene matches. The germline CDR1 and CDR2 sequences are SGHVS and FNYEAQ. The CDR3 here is CASSHGPSGSSYEQYF. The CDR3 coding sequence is TGTGCCAGCAGCCACGGTCCTAGCGGGAGCTCCTACGAGCAGTACTTC.

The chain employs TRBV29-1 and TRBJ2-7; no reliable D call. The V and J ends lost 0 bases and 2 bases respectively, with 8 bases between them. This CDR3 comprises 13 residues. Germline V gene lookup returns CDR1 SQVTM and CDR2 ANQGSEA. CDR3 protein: CSVEDGKTYEQYF. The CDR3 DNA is TGCAGCGTTGAAGATGGGAAAACCTACGAGCAGTACTTC.

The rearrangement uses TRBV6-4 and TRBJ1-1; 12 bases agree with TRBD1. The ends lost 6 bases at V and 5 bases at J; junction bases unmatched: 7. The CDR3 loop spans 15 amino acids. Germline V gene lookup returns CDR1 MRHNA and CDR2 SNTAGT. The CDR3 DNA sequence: TGTGCCAGCAGAGTAGAGGGACAGGGGGCGACTGAAGCTTTCTTT. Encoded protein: CASRVEGQGATEAFF.

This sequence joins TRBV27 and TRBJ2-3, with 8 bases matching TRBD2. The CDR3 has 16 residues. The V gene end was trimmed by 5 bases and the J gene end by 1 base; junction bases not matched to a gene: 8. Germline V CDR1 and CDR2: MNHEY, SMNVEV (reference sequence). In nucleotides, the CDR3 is TGTGCCAGCAGTCAACTGACTAGCGCCCGCACAGATACGCAGTATTTT. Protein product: CASSQLTSARTDTQYF.

CDR3 DNA: TGTGCCAGCAGCTTAGCGGGAGGGTGGGATACGCAGTATTTT. As protein: CASSLAGGWDTQYF. The rearrangement uses TRBV7-6 and TRBJ2-3, with 7 bases that match TRBD2. The CDR3 is 14 residues long. CDR1 is SGHVS and CDR2 is FNYEAQ in the germline V gene. Trimming at V came to 0 bases and at J to 6 bases, leaving 3 bases not matched to a gene.

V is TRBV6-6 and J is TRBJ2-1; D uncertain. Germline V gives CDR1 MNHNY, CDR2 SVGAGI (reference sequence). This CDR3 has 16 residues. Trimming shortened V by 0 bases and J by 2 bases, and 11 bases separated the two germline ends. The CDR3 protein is CASSYSLQPPYNEQFF. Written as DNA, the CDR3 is TGTGCCAGCAGTTACTCGCTGCAACCCCCCTACAATGAGCAGTTCTTC.

CDR3 nucleotide sequence: TGCAGCGTTAGGGGCTACGGGGGTGGGGTAATCACTGAAGCTTTCTTT. Residues: CSVRGYGGGVITEAFF. The rearrangement links TRBV29-1 to TRBJ1-1; TRBD1 is a possible D gene (5 bases). Germline CDR1 SQVTM, CDR2 ANQGSEA. The CDR3 has 16 amino acids. The V gene lost 5 bases and the J gene lost 4 bases, with 23 bases spanning the gap.

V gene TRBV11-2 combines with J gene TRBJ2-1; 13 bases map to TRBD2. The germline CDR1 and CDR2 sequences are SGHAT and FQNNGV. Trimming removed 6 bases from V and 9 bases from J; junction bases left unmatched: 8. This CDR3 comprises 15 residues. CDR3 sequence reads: CASRAGLAGIGEQFF. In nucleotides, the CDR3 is TGTGCCAGCAGGGCGGGACTAGCGGGAATCGGTGAGCAGTTCTTC.